This T cell receptor beta chain was recorded in a study of blood T cell repertoires in COVID-19. Produced via immunoSEQ multiplex PCR; TCRdb's table is partial and in-frame only. The table shows about 220,000 clones, with around 82% occurring only once. The CDR3 extends over 14 amino acids. Looked up from germline, CDR1 is KGHSH and CDR2 is LQKENI. Between the trimmed V and J ends, which lost 3 bases and 4 bases, there was a span of 13 bases. The sample consisted of peripheral blood. The V gene is TRBV18, the J gene TRBJ2-7; no clear D gene. This TCR came from a woman in her 70s with acute or convalescent COVID-19. The CDR3 reads CASSPAADTYEQYF. The CDR3 nucleotides read TGTGCCAGCTCACCCGCGGCAGATACTTACGAGCAGTACTTC.